These 3 T cell receptor beta chains came from one sample sequenced in a study of cytomegalovirus exposure and HLA in healthy donors. PCR was performed using 60 Vbeta and 13 Jbeta primers. TCRdb's copy holds only in-frame clones and misses some; the assay was immunoSEQ multiplex PCR. The sample carries 100,000 to 150,000 clones, roughly 73% recorded once. Sequenced input: PBMCs. The receptors were sampled from a man aged 60 to 75 in good health and CMV-seropositive.

The chain recombines TRBV5-6 with TRBJ2-5; the match to TRBD2 covers 12 bases. The germline gives CDR1 SGHDT, CDR2 YYEEEE. The CDR3 is made up of 14 amino acids. The trim removed 4 bases at V and 4 bases at J, leaving 2 bases unmatched. The CDR3 sequence: CASSPLAGGETQYF. The DNA of the CDR3 is TGTGCCAGCAGCCCACTAGCGGGGGGAGAGACCCAGTACTTC.

The chain employs TRBV19 and TRBJ1-5; no definite D call. CDR3 size: 19 residues. The V end lost 6 bases, the J end lost 3 bases, and 27 bases lay between the germline ends. CDR1 and CDR2 from the germline V gene are LNHDA and SQIVND (reference sequence). This CDR3 is CASRPPQAPRDGVNQPQHF. CDR3 sequence (DNA): TGTGCCAGTAGGCCTCCCCAAGCTCCCCGGGATGGGGTCAATCAGCCCCAGCATTTT.

This clone showed up just a few times. The V and J genes are TRBV5-1 and TRBJ2-7, with 11 bases fitting TRBD2. The CDR3 is 18 amino acids. From germline, CDR1 is SGHRS and CDR2 YFSETQ. Trimming at V came to 2 bases and at J to 4 bases, leaving 14 bases not matched to a gene. The chain's CDR3 is CASSFAILAGGTAYEQYF. The DNA of the CDR3 is TGCGCCAGCAGCTTTGCGATCCTAGCGGGAGGTACTGCATACGAGCAGTACTTC.